These 27 T cell receptor beta chains originate from one sample sequenced in a study of radiotherapy plus CTLA-4 blockade in lung cancer. Produced via immunoSEQ multiplex PCR; TCRdb's table is partial and in-frame only. Here the sample spans 80,000 to 95,000 clones, approximately 78% being singletons. The sequenced sample was peripheral blood, obtained from a patient treated with radiotherapy plus ipilimumab. Receptors were obtained from a human donor with non-small cell lung cancer that progressed on radiotherapy plus ipilimumab.

This rearrangement joins TRBV27 to TRBJ2-7, with 7 bases lining up with TRBD2. Germline CDR1 MNHEY, CDR2 SMNVEV (reference sequence). The CDR3 length is 15 residues. V gave up 3 bases and J gave up 2 bases; unmatched junction bases: 7. Here the CDR3 DNA reads TGTGCCAGCAGTTTCTCAGGCGCGGGGGCCTACGAGCAGTACTTC. This encodes CASSFSGAGAYEQYF.

The V and J genes are TRBV7-9 and TRBJ1-2; D perhaps matches TRBD1 (6 bases). Per the germline V gene, CDR1 is SEHNR and CDR2 is FQNEAQ (reference sequence). Trimming removed 7 bases from V and 5 bases from J, with 11 bases in between. The CDR3 contains 12 residues. CDR3 loop: CASTRGPYGYTF. The CDR3 DNA is TGTGCCAGCACCAGGGGACCGTATGGCTACACCTTC.

The chain has TRBV27 and TRBJ2-1, with a possible D match to TRBD1 (6 bases). The V and J ends lost 2 bases and 7 bases respectively, with 15 bases between them. The CDR3 is made up of 15 amino acids. Germline values: CDR1 MNHEY, CDR2 SMNVEV (reference sequence). CDR3 sequence (DNA): TGTGCCAGCAGTTTAACCAGGGGTCTTTTAAATGAGCAGTTCTTC. It encodes CASSLTRGLLNEQFF.

J is TRBJ2-7 and V is TRBV5-6, with 7 bases identical to TRBD1. This CDR3 is 15 amino acids long. Germline V gene lookup returns CDR1 SGHDT and CDR2 YYEEEE. V lost 0 bases and J lost 0; bases outside the gene matches: 3. The CDR3 nucleotides read TGTGCCAGCAGCTTGGTAGGGGGCGGCTCCTACGAGCAGTACTTC. It codes for CASSLVGGGSYEQYF. The full variable domain, completed using reference TRBV5-6 and TRBJ2-7, is DAGVTQSPTHLIKTRGQQVTLRCSPKSGHDTVSWYQQALGQGPQFIFQYYEEEERQRGNFPDRFSGHQFPNYSSELNVNALLLGDSALYLCASSLVGGGSYEQYFGPGTRLTVT.

The V call is TRBV7-9, the J call TRBJ2-2; D not resolved. The germline V gene encodes CDR1 SEHNR and CDR2 FQNEAQ (reference sequence). With 4 bases removed from V and 6 bases from J, the gap between germline ends came to 9 bases. This CDR3 has 13 amino acids. The CDR3 here is CASSSFIPGELFF. CDR3 bases: TGTGCCAGCAGCTCTTTTATCCCCGGGGAGCTGTTTTTT. Together with reference TRBV7-9 and TRBJ2-2, the CDR3 gives the full variable domain: DTGVSQNPRHKITKRGQNVTFRCDPISEHNRLYWYRQTLGQGPEFLTYFQNEAQLEKSRLLSDRFSAERPKGSFSTLEIQRTEQGDSAMYLCASSSFIPGELFFGEGSRLTVL.

The chain has TRBV29-1 and TRBJ2-5; D gene unclear. Trimming removed 0 bases from V and 7 bases from J, with 9 bases in between. The CDR3 has 12 amino acids. Germline V gene data show CDR1 as SQVTM and CDR2 as ANQGSEA. CDR3 residues: CSVEDQRVTQYF. CDR3 bases: TGCAGCGTTGAAGATCAACGCGTGACCCAGTACTTC.

The V and J genes are TRBV6-1 and TRBJ2-7; D may be TRBD1 (5 bases). Trimming cost V 0 bases and J 2 bases, with 11 bases left between them. This CDR3 has 15 amino acids. Germline lookup yields CDR1 MNHNS and CDR2 SASEGT. The DNA for the CDR3 is TGTGCCAGCAGTGAAGCCAAGGGGTATCCCTACGAGCAGTACTTC. This gives the protein CASSEAKGYPYEQYF.

This chain connects TRBV7-3 to TRBJ2-7; D unclear. Looked up from germline, CDR1 is SGHTA and CDR2 is FQGTGA. The CDR3 has 18 amino acids. Trimming shortened V by 7 bases and J by 5 bases, and 30 bases separated the two germline ends. The CDR3 spells CASTPTRLRWQLCDEQYV. The CDR3 DNA sequence: TGTGCCAGCACACCCACCAGGCTCCGGTGGCAACTTTGCGACGAGCAGTACGTC.

This clone was observed a handful of times. The chain carries TRBV19 and TRBJ1-6; possible D gene TRBD1, 5 bases. Trimming stripped 8 bases from V and 5 bases from J, with 7 bases between. The V gene's germline CDR1 is LNHDA and CDR2 SQIVND (reference sequence). The CDR3 loop spans 12 amino acids. The CDR3 loop is CASGTDNSPLHF. The CDR3 nucleotides read TGTGCCAGTGGGACGGATAATTCACCCCTCCACTTT.

The V call is TRBV30, the J call TRBJ2-2; D may correspond to TRBD1 or TRBD2 (6 bases each). The CDR3 has 15 residues. Germline loops: CDR1 GTSNPN, CDR2 SVGIG (reference sequence). Trimming removed 4 bases at V and 2 bases at J, with 14 bases between. DNA of the CDR3: TGTGCCTGGAACACCGGGGGCTATAACACCGGGGAGCTGTTTTTT. This encodes CAWNTGGYNTGELFF. The entire variable domain, with the rest obtained from reference TRBV30 and TRBJ2-2, is as follows: SQTIHQWPATLVQPVGSPLSLECTVEGTSNPNLYWYRQAAGRGLQLLFYSVGIGQISSEVPQNLSASRPQDRQFILSSKKLLLSDSGFYLCAWNTGGYNTGELFFGEGSRLTVL.

The chain employs TRBV11-2 and TRBJ2-6; a possible D gene is TRBD2 (5 bases). V was clipped by 6 bases and J by 4 bases, with 19 bases between them. Germline values: CDR1 SGHAT, CDR2 FQNNGV. The CDR3 length is 17 residues. The CDR3 coding sequence is TGTGCCAGCAGTGGTCTGGGGAGCAGGACCGGGGCCAACGTCCTGACTTTC. Protein product: CASSGLGSRTGANVLTF.

The J gene is TRBJ1-4, the V gene TRBV6-5; TRBD1 might be the D (6 bases). Germline CDR1 and CDR2: MNHEY and SVGAGI. V dropped 2 bases and J dropped 11 bases, with 15 bases sitting between them. CDR3 length: 14 amino acids. This CDR3 reads CASSYKIEGGKLFF. As DNA, the CDR3 is TGTGCCAGCAGTTACAAAATAGAAGGGGGTAAACTGTTTTTT.

This rearrangement joins TRBV28 to TRBJ1-2; D is perhaps TRBD1 (5 bases). Germline V gives CDR1 MDHEN, CDR2 SYDVKM. The V and J ends lost 11 bases and 8 bases respectively, with 15 bases between them. The CDR3 spans 11 residues. The CDR3 is CAGRAGQGYTF. The CDR3 DNA reads as TGTGCCGGCCGGGCAGGGCAGGGCTACACCTTC.

The chain recombines TRBV7-8 with TRBJ2-7, with 11 nucleotides matching TRBD2. Trimming took 1 base from V and 6 from J; bases not matched to a gene: 5. The germline V gene has CDR1 SGHVS and CDR2 FQNEAQ. This CDR3 is built from 15 residues. The CDR3 bases are TGTGCCAGCAGCTTAGGAAGACTAGCGGGATCCGAGCAGTACGTC. It translates to CASSLGRLAGSEQYV.

This clone was detected once. The gene calls are TRBV4-1 and TRBJ1-4; 9 nucleotides agree with TRBD1. V shed 1 base and J 7 bases; nucleotides not matched to a gene: 4. In germline, CDR1 is MGHRA, CDR2 YSYEKL. The CDR3 sequence is 15 residues long. The CDR3 reads CASSQVGTGSEKLFF. The CDR3 DNA reads TGCGCCAGCAGCCAAGTAGGGACAGGGAGTGAAAAACTGTTTTTT.

This rearrangement joins TRBV28 to TRBJ1-2; unclear D gene. The V gene lost 10 bases and the J gene lost 1 base, with 10 bases spanning the gap. The CDR3 contains 12 residues. Germline V lookup: CDR1 MDHEN, CDR2 SYDVKM. CDR3 DNA sequence: TGTGCCACCTGGACTGGTAACTATGGCTACACCTTC. Translated, it gives CATWTGNYGYTF.

V usage is TRBV6-5 and J usage is TRBJ1-4; D not resolved. The V gene lost 1 base and the J gene lost 0 bases, with 6 bases spanning the gap. The CDR3 spans 15 residues. Germline values: CDR1 MNHEY, CDR2 SVGAGI. Written as DNA, the CDR3 is TGTGCCAGCAGTTACTTGCCCGCAACTAATGAAAAACTGTTTTTT. It yields the protein CASSYLPATNEKLFF.

The chain carries TRBV7-9 and TRBJ2-3, with 12 nucleotides matching TRBD1. This CDR3 has 15 residues. J gave up 4 bases and V 5 bases, and 4 bases lay outside the gene matches. Germline lookup yields CDR1 SEHNR and CDR2 FQNEAQ (reference sequence). The CDR3 sequence: CASSAGTGGADTQYF. CDR3 nucleotide sequence: TGTGCCAGCAGCGCCGGGACAGGGGGCGCAGATACGCAGTATTTT.

The J gene is TRBJ1-2, the V gene TRBV6-1; no clear D. Germline V gene lookup returns CDR1 MNHNS and CDR2 SASEGT. The length of the CDR3 is 12 residues. The V gene lost 7 bases and the J gene lost 7 bases, with 13 bases spanning the gap. The CDR3 DNA reads as TGTGCCAGCAACGACCTGGGTTTTGGCTACACCTTC. Its translation is CASNDLGFGYTF.

This chain uses TRBV9 with TRBJ1-2, with unresolved D. Per the germline V gene, CDR1 is SGDLS and CDR2 is YYNGEE. The V gene lost 0 bases and the J gene lost 2 bases, with 8 bases spanning the gap. The CDR3 is 14 residues long. The chain's CDR3 is CASSVDTVNYGYTF. The CDR3 bases are TGTGCCAGCAGCGTAGATACCGTGAACTATGGCTACACCTTC.

Only one count was recorded for this clone. The J gene is TRBJ2-3, the V gene TRBV10-2; 12 bases align to TRBD2. The CDR3 runs 16 residues. Germline V gene data show CDR1 as WSHSY and CDR2 as SAAADI. The V segment lost 2 bases and the J segment 0 bases; nucleotides outside the gene matches: 0. CDR3 sequence (DNA): TGCGCCAGCAGTGAGGGACTAGCGGGAAGCACAGATACGCAGTATTTT. Protein product: CASSEGLAGSTDTQYF.

This CDR3 is CSARGNTEAFF. CDR3 nucleotide sequence: TGCAGTGCTAGAGGCAACACTGAAGCTTTCTTT. V and J are TRBV20-1 and TRBJ1-1; D is ambiguous. This CDR3 has 11 residues. Trimming pared 1 base from V and 2 bases from J, leaving 2 bases between. Germline V gene data show CDR1 as DFQATT and CDR2 as SNEGSKA (reference sequence).

The chain employs TRBV5-1 and TRBJ2-7; 9 bases are shared with TRBD2. V lost 2 bases and J lost 7; bases outside the gene matches: 7. Germline loops: CDR1 SGHRS, CDR2 YFSETQ. The CDR3 runs to 14 residues. CDR3 coding DNA: TGCGCCAGCAGCTTCCTAGCGGGATCTGGTGAGCAGTACTTC. Its protein product is CASSFLAGSGEQYF.

The chain combines TRBV25-1 with TRBJ2-3; TRBD2 aligns across 12 bases. J gave up 2 bases and V 4 bases, and 4 bases lay outside the gene matches. Per the germline V gene, CDR1 is MGHDK and CDR2 is SYGVNS. CDR3 length: 16 residues. Here the CDR3 DNA reads TGTGCCAGCAGTGGCGGGACTAGCGGGTACACAGATACGCAGTATTTT. As protein: CASSGGTSGYTDTQYF.

The V gene is TRBV30, the J gene TRBJ2-3; possibly TRBD1 for D (6 bases). The length of the CDR3 is 15 residues. The V end lost 1 base, the J end lost 2 bases, and 13 bases lay between the germline ends. Germline V gives CDR1 GTSNPN, CDR2 SVGIG (reference sequence). CDR3 residues: CAWSDRDTFTDTQYF. The CDR3 DNA follows: TGTGCCTGGAGTGACCGGGACACCTTCACAGATACGCAGTATTTT. The full variable domain, rest sourced from reference TRBV30 and TRBJ2-3, is SQTIHQWPATLVQPVGSPLSLECTVEGTSNPNLYWYRQAAGRGLQLLFYSVGIGQISSEVPQNLSASRPQDRQFILSSKKLLLSDSGFYLCAWSDRDTFTDTQYFGPGTRLTVL.

This chain uses TRBV7-9 with TRBJ1-2; the D is unclear. CDR1 is SEHNR and CDR2 is FQNEAQ in the germline V gene (reference sequence). This CDR3 contains 12 residues. Deletions cut 6 bases from V and 1 base from J, with 6 bases between. The CDR3 region has the DNA TGTGCCAGCAGTAAGGTTAACTATGGCTACACCTTC. It translates to CASSKVNYGYTF.

This chain links TRBV15 with TRBJ2-7; D is uncertain. This CDR3 region has 13 residues. Germline lookup yields CDR1 LNHNV and CDR2 YYDKDF (reference sequence). Trimming took 0 bases from V and 2 from J, leaving 5 bases between them. The CDR3 DNA reads as TGTGCCACCAGCAGAGATAAGACCTACGAGCAGTACGTC. This sequence encodes CATSRDKTYEQYV.